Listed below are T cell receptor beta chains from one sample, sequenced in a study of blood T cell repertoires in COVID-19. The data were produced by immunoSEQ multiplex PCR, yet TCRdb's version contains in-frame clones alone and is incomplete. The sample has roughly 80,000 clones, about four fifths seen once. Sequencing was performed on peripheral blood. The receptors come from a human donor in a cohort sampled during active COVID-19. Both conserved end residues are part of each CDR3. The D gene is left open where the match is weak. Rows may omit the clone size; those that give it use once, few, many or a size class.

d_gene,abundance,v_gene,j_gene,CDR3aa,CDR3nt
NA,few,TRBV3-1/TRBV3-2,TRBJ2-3,CASSPRGSSTDTQYF,TGTGCCAGCAGCCCCCGGGGGAGCAGCACAGATACGCAGTATTTT
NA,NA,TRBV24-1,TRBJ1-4,CATSDGFLGGEKLFF,TGTGCCACCAGTGACGGCTTTCTTGGCGGGGAAAAACTGTTTTTT
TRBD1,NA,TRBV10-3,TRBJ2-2,CAISRGDSLDSGELFF,TGTGCCATCTCCCGAGGGGACAGCTTGGATTCCGGGGAGCTGTTTTTT
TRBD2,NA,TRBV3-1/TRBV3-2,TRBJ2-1,CASSQWLAGGGFPNEQFF,TGTGCCAGCAGCCAATGGCTAGCGGGGGGGGGATTCCCCAATGAGCAGTTCTTC
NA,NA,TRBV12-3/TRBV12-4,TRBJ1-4,CASRGGEKLFF,TGTGCCAGCAGAGGAGGTGAAAAACTGTTTTTT
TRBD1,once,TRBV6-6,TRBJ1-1,CASSGQVSNTEAFF,TGTGCCAGCAGTGGACAGGTATCGAACACTGAAGCTTTCTTT
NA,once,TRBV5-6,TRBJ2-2,CASSPLRRTGELFF,TGTGCCAGCAGCCCCTTACGGAGGACCGGGGAGCTGTTTTTT
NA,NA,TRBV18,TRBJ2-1,CASSFGDRSDREDPYNEQFF,TGTGCCAGCTCATTCGGCGACAGGAGTGACAGGGAGGACCCCTACAATGAGCAGTTCTTC
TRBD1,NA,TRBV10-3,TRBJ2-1,CAISPVTGGGNEQFF,TGTGCCATCAGCCCCGTGACAGGGGGCGGGAATGAGCAGTTCTTC
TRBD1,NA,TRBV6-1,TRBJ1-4,CASSESVRGQGKLFF,TGTGCCAGCAGTGAATCGGTCAGGGGGCAGGGTAAACTGTTTTTT
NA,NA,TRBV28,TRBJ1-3,CASSSQRTGNVGNTIYF,TGTGCCAGCAGTTCCCAACGTACAGGGAACGTTGGAAACACCATATATTTT
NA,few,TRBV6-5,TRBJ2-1,CASTPAEFNEQFF,TGTGCCAGCACCCCCGCCGAGTTCAATGAGCAGTTCTTC
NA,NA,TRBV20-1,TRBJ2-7,CSARILSEQYF,TGCAGTGCTAGGATATTGAGCGAGCAGTACTTC
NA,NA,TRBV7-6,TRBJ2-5,CASSLTGTEGETQYF,TGTGCCAGCAGCTTAACCGGGACTGAGGGGGAGACCCAGTACTTC
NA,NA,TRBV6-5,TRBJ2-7,CASEPGAASYEQYF,TGTGCCAGCGAACCTGGGGCAGCGTCCTACGAGCAGTACTTC
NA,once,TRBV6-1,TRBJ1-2,CASSEQVKYGYTF,TGTGCCAGCAGTGAACAGGTTAAATACGGCTACACCTTC